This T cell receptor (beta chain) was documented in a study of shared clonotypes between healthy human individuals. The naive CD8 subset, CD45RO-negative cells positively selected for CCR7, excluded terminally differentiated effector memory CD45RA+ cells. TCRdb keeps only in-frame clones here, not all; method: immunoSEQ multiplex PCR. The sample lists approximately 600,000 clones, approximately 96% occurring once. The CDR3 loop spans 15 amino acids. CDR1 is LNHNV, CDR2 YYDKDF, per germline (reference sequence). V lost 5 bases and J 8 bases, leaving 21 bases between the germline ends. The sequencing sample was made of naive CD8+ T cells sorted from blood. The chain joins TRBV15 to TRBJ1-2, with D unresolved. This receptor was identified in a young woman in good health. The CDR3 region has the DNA TGTGCCACCAGCGTTCGCTCCACGGGAGGAGAGGGCTACACCTTC. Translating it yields CATSVRSTGGEGYTF.